The sequence of this T cell receptor (beta chain) was determined in a study of T-cell memory formation after mild COVID-19. Turning to the study itself: TCR clusters were largely donor specific.

General study results and limits: Contracting clones from day 15 to 85 had balanced CD4/CD8; later expanders favoured CD4+.

V shed 6 bases and J 3 bases; nucleotides not matched to a gene: 7. CDR3 length equals 15 residues. Germline assignment: CDR1 MNHEY and CDR2 SVGEGT. This clonotype was recorded a few times. What it binds is not known. TCR alpha and TCR beta cDNA libraries carrying sample barcodes and UMIs were produced by 5'RACE using constant-segment primers. MiXCR was run by TCRdb on the 5' RACE reads, yielding one entry per CDR3 protein. This sample has under 300,000 distinct CDR3 sequences, with approximately 16% found just once. This sequence was found in a man between 18 and 35 years old who had mild COVID-19 (a few samples of this study predate the infection). Cell type and time point are not known. Source material: PBMCs or a T cell subset sorted from them (not recorded which). The J gene is TRBJ1-3, the V gene TRBV6-2 or TRBV6-3, with 8 bases aligning to TRBD1. CDR3 sequence reads: CASRTAGGRGNTIYF. CDR3 bases: TGTGCCAGCAGAACTGCAGGGGGCCGTGGAAACACCATATATTTT.